This T cell receptor beta chain is from a study of blood T cell repertoires in COVID-19. The V and J ends lost 6 bases and 3 bases, in that order; junction bases with no gene match: 4. The CDR3 runs to 14 residues. CDR1 is SNHLY, CDR2 FYNNEI, per germline. Authors' data handling: For nucleated cells, counts were estimated from reference gene primer amplification. Measured with immunoSEQ multiplex PCR; TCRdb has only the in-frame clones, and not every one. V and J calls and clone size come straight from that table; D and trimming were deduced from the DNA. Among under 200,000 clones listed, approximately 85% were seen once.

The receptor comes from a woman aged 55 to 70 with COVID-19, enrolled during active disease. The material sequenced was peripheral blood. The chain recombines TRBV2 with TRBJ1-2; 10 bases align to TRBD1. The CDR3 loop reads CASRKDRGDYGYTF. CDR3 nucleotides: TGTGCCAGCAGAAAGGACAGGGGGGACTATGGCTACACCTTC.